This T cell receptor beta chain was captured in a study of blood T cell repertoires in COVID-19 (dated by TCRdb to the early 2020s). Study-level background: Samples covering the acute and convalescent phases of COVID-19 were provided by collaborators in the United States, Italy and Spain. The repertoires were released in a freely available public database intended as a resource for research on the immune response to SARS-CoV-2. A de-identified subject ID, COVID-19 status, age in years and sex were almost always included in the sample metadata. The prospective study material was composed of cDNA or gDNA derived from T cells, B-cell-depleted T cells, or PBMCs. The dataset comprised deeply sampled blood TCRbeta repertoires from subjects exposed to, actively infected with, or recovered from COVID-19. Where available, HLA class I and class II types were obtained from metadata supplied by the sample provider rather than from assay-based typing. Samples were obtained from the ongoing ImmuneRACE study (first 160 participants) and from about 1,300 subjects provided by 6 global collaborators. General study outcomes and caveats: Clinical and demographic metadata were provided uncurated, with the amount varying by source and participant.

Each collaborating institution followed its own protocols to collect whole blood in K2EDTA tubes. For TCRbeta analysis, collaborators shipped samples as frozen whole blood, isolated PBMCs, or DNA extracted from either of those sample types. This clone was observed a few times. Its antigen is currently not known. No base qualities exist here, and no much larger clone lies one base off it. TCRbeta CDR3 regions were amplified from genomic DNA by means of the immunoSEQ Assay, a bias-controlled multiplex PCR. The authors' pipeline ran thus. The number of nucleated cells in each sample was estimated by amplification of reference gene primers within the assay. To quantify the absolute abundance of each unique TCRbeta CDR3 rearrangement, sequence reads were collapsed and filtered. For each sample, productive Simpson clonality was calculated as the square root of Simpson's diversity index over productive rearrangements. TCRdb stores this immuneACCESS table with in-frame sequences only. Part of the clones is absent; in the studies checked, under half of the shortfall reflects unresolved V genes, and no reason is known for the rest. V, J and clone size are taken as reported in that table, and D and trimming were inferred from the DNA itself. This sample has tens of thousands of clones in its table, and just over 85% of those were observed once. Of the sample, 3.8% is held by the ten largest clones.

The CDR3 numbers 15 residues from cysteine through phenylalanine. The only DNA kept is the CDR3, 45 bases in frame from the first base. Between the V and J ends, shortened by 5 bases and 0 bases respectively, the junction contains 13 bases. CDR1 SEHNR and CDR2 FQNEAQ were looked up in the germline V gene (reference sequence). The specimen was peripheral blood. The receptor comes from a man aged 45-65 years with active COVID-19. The sequence links TRBV7-9 to TRBJ1-1; too little of a D gene remains to name it. The DNA is TGTGCCAGCAGCCCGTGGACTGAAATGAACACTGAAGCTTTCTTT. This sequence encodes CASSPWTEMNTEAFF.